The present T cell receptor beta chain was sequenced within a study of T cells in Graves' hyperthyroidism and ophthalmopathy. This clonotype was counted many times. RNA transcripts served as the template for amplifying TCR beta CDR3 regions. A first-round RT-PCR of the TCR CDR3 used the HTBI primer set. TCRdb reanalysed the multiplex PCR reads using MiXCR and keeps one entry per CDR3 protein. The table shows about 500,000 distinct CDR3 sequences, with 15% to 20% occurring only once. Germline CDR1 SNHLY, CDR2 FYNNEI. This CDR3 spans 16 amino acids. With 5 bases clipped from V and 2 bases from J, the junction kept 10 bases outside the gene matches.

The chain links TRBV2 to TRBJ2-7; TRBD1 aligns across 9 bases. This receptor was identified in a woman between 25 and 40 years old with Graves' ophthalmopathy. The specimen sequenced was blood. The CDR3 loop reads CASSYIPGQGTYEQYF. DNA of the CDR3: TGTGCCAGCAGTTACATCCCGGGACAGGGTACCTACGAGCAGTACTTC.